The rows below give T cell receptor beta chains drawn from one sample of a study of read filtering for tumor transcriptome and immune sequencing. TCRdb redid the calling of the reads with MiXCR, one entry per CDR3 protein. Of under 80,000 distinct CDR3 sequences listed, nearly 20% are singletons. Specimen: a population of CD138-negative cells sorted from bone marrow. All receptors derive from a donor aged 40 or older with multiple myeloma. Both conserved end residues are part of each CDR3. The D gene is left open where the match is weak. Where a row states a size, it is once, few, many or the class of an expanded clone; other rows omit it.

d_gene: TRBD2
j_gene: TRBJ2-5
abundance: NA
v_gene: TRBV6-1
CDR3aa: CATGRLAGGRQETQYF
CDR3nt: TGTGCCACGGGACGGCTAGCGGGAGGGCGGCAAGAGACCCAGTACTTC

d_gene: TRBD1
j_gene: TRBJ2-7
abundance: NA
v_gene: TRBV29-1
CDR3aa: CSVEWDRVAYEQYF
CDR3nt: TGCAGCGTTGAATGGGACAGGGTGGCCTACGAGCAGTACTTC

d_gene: NA
j_gene: TRBJ2-1
abundance: many
v_gene: TRBV7-3
CDR3aa: CASSSSGTEQFF
CDR3nt: TGTGCCAGCAGCTCCTCCGGGACGGAGCAGTTCTTC

d_gene: NA
j_gene: TRBJ2-5
abundance: NA
v_gene: TRBV7-2
CDR3aa: CASSLNAYSTTQYF
CDR3nt: TGTGCCAGCAGCTTAAATGCTTATAGTACGACCCAGTACTTC

d_gene: TRBD2
j_gene: TRBJ2-2
abundance: many
v_gene: TRBV4-1
CDR3aa: CASSSGGAGELFF
CDR3nt: TGCGCCAGCAGCTCGGGGGGAGCCGGGGAGCTGTTTTTT

d_gene: NA
j_gene: TRBJ2-2
abundance: many
v_gene: TRBV28
CDR3aa: CASSLRSAGELFF
CDR3nt: TGTGCCAGCAGTTTACGTTCAGCCGGGGAGCTGTTTTTT

d_gene: TRBD1
j_gene: TRBJ1-1
abundance: few
v_gene: TRBV6-1
CDR3aa: CASSGRDRGGEAFF
CDR3nt: TGTGCCAGCAGTGGCCGGGACAGGGGAGGTGAAGCTTTCTTT

d_gene: NA
j_gene: TRBJ1-1
abundance: few
v_gene: TRBV20-1
CDR3aa: CSARDRVRGNTEAFF
CDR3nt: TGCAGTGCTAGAGATCGTGTAAGGGGGAACACTGAAGCTTTCTTT

d_gene: NA
j_gene: TRBJ2-5
abundance: few
v_gene: TRBV7-9
CDR3aa: CASSLARQETQYF
CDR3nt: TGTGCCAGCAGCTTAGCCCGGCAAGAGACCCAGTACTTC

d_gene: TRBD1
j_gene: TRBJ2-5
abundance: many
v_gene: TRBV6-5
CDR3aa: CASMTGSFETQYF
CDR3nt: TGTGCCAGCATGACAGGGTCTTTCGAGACCCAGTACTTC

d_gene: NA
j_gene: TRBJ2-7
abundance: NA
v_gene: TRBV30
CDR3aa: CAWSGHLDSYEQYF
CDR3nt: TGTGCCTGGAGTGGACATCTCGACTCCTACGAGCAGTACTTC

d_gene: TRBD2
j_gene: TRBJ2-2
abundance: many
v_gene: TRBV6-5
CDR3aa: CASSFKIAGGPGGELFF
CDR3nt: TGTGCCAGCAGTTTTAAAATAGCGGGGGGGCCTGGCGGGGAGCTGTTTTTT

d_gene: NA
j_gene: TRBJ2-5
abundance: few
v_gene: TRBV28
CDR3aa: CASSLWEGQKETQYF
CDR3nt: TGTGCCAGCAGCCTCTGGGAGGGACAGAAAGAGACCCAGTACTTC

d_gene: TRBD1
j_gene: TRBJ2-2
abundance: many
v_gene: TRBV2
CDR3aa: CASSPHRGKGGELFF
CDR3nt: TGTGCCAGCAGCCCCCACAGGGGGAAGGGCGGGGAGCTGTTTTTT

d_gene: TRBD2
j_gene: TRBJ2-7
abundance: many
v_gene: TRBV7-2
CDR3aa: CASKGPGTSGRYEQYF
CDR3nt: TGTGCCAGCAAGGGACCAGGGACTAGCGGGAGATACGAGCAGTACTTC

d_gene: NA
j_gene: TRBJ2-2
abundance: many
v_gene: TRBV20-1
CDR3aa: CSARPRANTGELFF
CDR3nt: TGCAGTGCTAGGCCCAGGGCTAACACCGGGGAGCTGTTTTTT

d_gene: NA
j_gene: TRBJ2-6
abundance: many
v_gene: TRBV19
CDR3aa: CASTHQASGANVLTF
CDR3nt: TGTGCCAGTACCCATCAGGCCTCTGGGGCCAACGTCCTGACTTTC

d_gene: NA
j_gene: TRBJ2-3
abundance: many
v_gene: TRBV7-9
CDR3aa: CASSLGRSGSTDTQYF
CDR3nt: TGTGCCAGCAGCTTAGGGAGGAGCGGGAGCACAGATACGCAGTATTTT

d_gene: NA
j_gene: TRBJ1-1
abundance: many
v_gene: TRBV5-1
CDR3aa: CASGRDSNTEAFF
CDR3nt: TGCGCCAGCGGCCGGGACTCTAACACTGAAGCTTTCTTT

d_gene: NA
j_gene: TRBJ1-1
abundance: NA
v_gene: TRBV5-1
CDR3aa: CASSLGGGITEAFF
CDR3nt: TGCGCCAGCAGCTTGGGAGGGGGAATCACTGAAGCTTTCTTT

d_gene: NA
j_gene: TRBJ2-1
abundance: many
v_gene: TRBV7-3
CDR3aa: CASSLTGIEQFF
CDR3nt: TGTGCCAGCAGCTTAACGGGAATTGAGCAGTTCTTC

d_gene: TRBD1
j_gene: TRBJ2-7
abundance: many
v_gene: TRBV6-5
CDR3aa: CASRRGGQGFYEQYF
CDR3nt: TGTGCCAGCAGACGGGGCGGACAGGGATTCTACGAGCAGTACTTC

d_gene: NA
j_gene: TRBJ2-2
abundance: many
v_gene: TRBV10-1
CDR3aa: CASSETNTGELFF
CDR3nt: TGCGCCAGCAGTGAAACAAACACCGGGGAGCTGTTTTTT

d_gene: NA
j_gene: TRBJ2-7
abundance: many
v_gene: TRBV2
CDR3aa: CASSEAEQYF
CDR3nt: TGTGCCAGCAGTGAAGCCGAGCAGTACTTC

d_gene: TRBD1
j_gene: TRBJ1-5
abundance: NA
v_gene: TRBV12-3/TRBV12-4
CDR3aa: CASSVGTGGLSNQPQHF
CDR3nt: TGTGCCAGCAGTGTGGGGACAGGGGGTCTGAGCAATCAGCCCCAGCATTTT

d_gene: TRBD1
j_gene: TRBJ2-5
abundance: many
v_gene: TRBV7-3
CDR3aa: CASSLTGTGGWETQYF
CDR3nt: TGTGCCAGCAGCTTAACCGGGACAGGGGGTTGGGAGACCCAGTACTTC

d_gene: TRBD2
j_gene: TRBJ2-5
abundance: many
v_gene: TRBV2
CDR3aa: CASRESGGRKTQYF
CDR3nt: TGTGCCAGCAGGGAGAGCGGGGGAAGGAAGACCCAGTACTTC

d_gene: NA
j_gene: TRBJ2-1
abundance: many
v_gene: TRBV7-3
CDR3aa: CASSLKMGGVSYNEQFF
CDR3nt: TGTGCCAGCAGCTTAAAGATGGGGGGCGTTTCCTACAATGAGCAGTTCTTC

d_gene: TRBD1
j_gene: TRBJ1-2
abundance: NA
v_gene: TRBV5-5
CDR3aa: CASSSGQGAYGYTF
CDR3nt: TGTGCCAGCAGCTCCGGACAGGGGGCCTATGGCTACACCTTC

d_gene: TRBD1
j_gene: TRBJ1-1
abundance: NA
v_gene: TRBV20-1
CDR3aa: CSARGRQGNRKNTEAFF
CDR3nt: TGCAGTGCTAGAGGACGACAGGGGAACCGGAAAAACACTGAAGCTTTCTTT

d_gene: NA
j_gene: TRBJ2-3
abundance: many
v_gene: TRBV28
CDR3aa: CASRVAGTWVMDTQYF
CDR3nt: TGTGCCAGCAGGGTAGCCGGGACATGGGTTATGGATACGCAGTATTTT

d_gene: NA
j_gene: TRBJ1-5
abundance: NA
v_gene: TRBV5-5
CDR3aa: CASPNQPQHF
CDR3nt: TGTGCCAGCCCAAATCAGCCCCAGCATTTT

d_gene: TRBD1
j_gene: TRBJ1-1
abundance: many
v_gene: TRBV5-1
CDR3aa: CASSSRQGNTEAFF
CDR3nt: TGCGCCAGCAGCTCCCGACAGGGGAACACTGAAGCTTTCTTT

d_gene: TRBD2
j_gene: TRBJ2-1
abundance: NA
v_gene: TRBV5-1
CDR3aa: CASSLAPAVILAGGRYEQFF
CDR3nt: TGCGCCAGCAGCTTGGCTCCGGCCGTTATACTAGCGGGAGGTCGGTATGAGCAGTTCTTC

d_gene: TRBD1
j_gene: TRBJ1-1
abundance: many
v_gene: TRBV6-5
CDR3aa: CASLRPDRGNTEAFF
CDR3nt: TGTGCCAGCTTAAGACCTGACAGGGGGAACACTGAAGCTTTCTTT

d_gene: NA
j_gene: TRBJ2-7
abundance: many
v_gene: TRBV11-2
CDR3aa: CASSSWGYEQYF
CDR3nt: TGTGCCAGCAGCTCATGGGGCTACGAGCAGTACTTC

d_gene: NA
j_gene: TRBJ1-2
abundance: few
v_gene: TRBV4-1
CDR3aa: CASSQDRSVANYGYTF
CDR3nt: TGCGCCAGCAGCCAAGATCGTTCGGTAGCTAACTATGGCTACACCTTC

d_gene: NA
j_gene: TRBJ2-2
abundance: many
v_gene: TRBV11-3
CDR3aa: CASSATGTRNTGELFF
CDR3nt: TGTGCCAGCAGCGCGACCGGGACTCGGAACACCGGGGAGCTGTTTTTT

d_gene: NA
j_gene: TRBJ1-5
abundance: many
v_gene: TRBV20-1
CDR3aa: CSASLGTSNQPQHF
CDR3nt: TGCAGTGCTAGTTTGGGGACCAGCAATCAGCCCCAGCATTTT

d_gene: TRBD2
j_gene: TRBJ2-2
abundance: many
v_gene: TRBV12-3/TRBV12-4
CDR3aa: CASSPGLAGMNTGELFF
CDR3nt: TGTGCCAGCAGTCCGGGACTAGCGGGGATGAACACCGGGGAGCTGTTTTTT

d_gene: TRBD2
j_gene: TRBJ2-3
abundance: NA
v_gene: TRBV6-1
CDR3aa: CASIPGGSTDTRYF
CDR3nt: TGTGCCAGCATTCCGGGGGGGAGCACAGATACGCGGTACTTT

d_gene: TRBD1
j_gene: TRBJ2-2
abundance: many
v_gene: TRBV15
CDR3aa: CATSTRQGSTGELFF
CDR3nt: TGTGCCACCAGCACAAGACAGGGAAGCACCGGGGAGCTGTTTTTT

d_gene: NA
j_gene: TRBJ1-1
abundance: many
v_gene: TRBV7-9
CDR3aa: CASTAGTNTEAFF
CDR3nt: TGTGCCAGCACCGCGGGGACGAACACTGAAGCTTTCTTT

d_gene: NA
j_gene: TRBJ2-7
abundance: NA
v_gene: TRBV12-3/TRBV12-4
CDR3aa: CASSSTVSYEQYF
CDR3nt: TGTGCCAGCAGCTCGACAGTTTCCTACGAGCAGTACTTC

d_gene: NA
j_gene: TRBJ1-5
abundance: many
v_gene: TRBV28
CDR3aa: CASRSDSGQPQHF
CDR3nt: TGTGCCAGCAGATCGGACAGTGGGCAGCCCCAGCATTTT

d_gene: TRBD1
j_gene: TRBJ2-3
abundance: many
v_gene: TRBV5-1
CDR3aa: CASSQGQVGDTQYF
CDR3nt: TGCGCCAGCAGCCAAGGACAGGTGGGAGATACGCAGTATTTT

d_gene: NA
j_gene: TRBJ1-5
abundance: NA
v_gene: TRBV6-2/TRBV6-3
CDR3aa: CASSSGLGQYNNQPQHF
CDR3nt: TGTGCCAGCAGTTCCGGCCTAGGACAATATAACAATCAGCCCCAGCATTTT

d_gene: TRBD1
j_gene: TRBJ2-7
abundance: many
v_gene: TRBV29-1
CDR3aa: CSGGQGGYEQYF
CDR3nt: TGCAGCGGTGGACAGGGGGGGTACGAGCAGTACTTC

d_gene: TRBD1
j_gene: TRBJ2-7
abundance: many
v_gene: TRBV12-3/TRBV12-4
CDR3aa: CASSRTGGTEQYF
CDR3nt: TGTGCCAGCAGCCGGACAGGGGGCACCGAGCAGTACTTC

d_gene: TRBD2
j_gene: TRBJ2-1
abundance: many
v_gene: TRBV20-1
CDR3aa: CSARDYTAGEGSYNEQFF
CDR3nt: TGCAGTGCTAGAGATTACACGGCGGGGGAGGGATCCTACAATGAGCAGTTCTTC

d_gene: NA
j_gene: TRBJ2-1
abundance: many
v_gene: TRBV12-3/TRBV12-4
CDR3aa: CASSPVEGFVQFF
CDR3nt: TGTGCCAGCAGCCCCGTGGAGGGGTTTGTGCAGTTCTTC

d_gene: TRBD1
j_gene: TRBJ2-7
abundance: many
v_gene: TRBV25-1
CDR3aa: CASSEQGVYEQYF
CDR3nt: TGTGCCAGCAGTGAACAGGGGGTCTACGAGCAGTACTTC